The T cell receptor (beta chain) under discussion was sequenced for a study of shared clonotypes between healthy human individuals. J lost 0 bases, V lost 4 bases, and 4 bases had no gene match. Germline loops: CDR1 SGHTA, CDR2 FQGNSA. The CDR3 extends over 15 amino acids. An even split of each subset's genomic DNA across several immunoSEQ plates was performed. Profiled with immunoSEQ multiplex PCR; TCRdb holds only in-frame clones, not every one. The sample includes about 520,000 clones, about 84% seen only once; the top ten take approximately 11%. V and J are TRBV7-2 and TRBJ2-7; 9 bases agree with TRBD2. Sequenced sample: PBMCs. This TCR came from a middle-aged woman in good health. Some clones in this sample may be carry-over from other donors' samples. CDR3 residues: CASSSSAGGSYEQYF. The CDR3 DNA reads TGTGCCAGCAGCTCGTCAGCGGGAGGCTCCTACGAGCAGTACTTC.